This T cell receptor beta chain was recorded in a study of blood T cell repertoires in COVID-19. Study-level background: COVID-19 samples from acute and convalescent phases originated in the United States, Italy and Spain. The analysed material was cDNA or gDNA that came from T cells, B-cell-depleted T cells, or PBMCs.

Per the original data handling: Amplified reference gene primers provided the basis for estimating nucleated cell counts. Sequenced by immunoSEQ multiplex PCR; TCRdb stores in-frame clones only, minus some. V, J and clone size are those of that table, while D and trimming were read from the DNA. The sample lists over 50,000 clones, around four fifths occurring once. This CDR3 has 15 residues. The V gene end was trimmed by 7 bases and the J gene end by 6 bases; junction bases not matched to a gene: 7. CDR1 is MNHEY, CDR2 SVGAGI, per germline. Sequencing was done on a sample of peripheral blood. The TCR was taken from a man aged 65-85 years with acute or convalescent COVID-19. The chain employs TRBV6-5 and TRBJ2-1; TRBD2 matches at 12 bases. The CDR3 sequence: CASILTSGGFNEQFF. The CDR3, as DNA: TGTGCCAGCATACTCACTAGCGGGGGGTTCAATGAGCAGTTCTTC.